The 5 T cell receptor beta chains presented below share a single source sample, sequenced in a study of T cells in Graves' hyperthyroidism and ophthalmopathy. TCR beta CDR3 regions were amplified from RNA transcripts. When the TCR CDR3 underwent first-round RT-PCR, the HTBI primer set was used. TCRdb recomputed calls from the multiplex PCR reads with MiXCR, one row per CDR3 protein. Seen here are a few hundred thousand distinct CDR3 sequences, roughly a fifth observed once, and the top ten hold 35% to 40%. The sample consisted of blood. All receptors come from a man aged 45-60 years with Graves' ophthalmopathy.

The table lists this clonotype with a few counts. This chain uses TRBV6-1 with TRBJ1-3; tentative D call: TRBD1 (5 bases). Trimming cost V 10 bases and J 2 bases, with 12 bases left between them. The CDR3 consists of 13 residues. The V gene's germline CDR1 is MNHNS and CDR2 SASEGT. The CDR3 nucleotides read TGTGCCACTTCCAGGGTGGCTGGAAACACCATATATTTT. Translating it yields CATSRVAGNTIYF.

This clonotype was picked up a small number of times. Written as DNA, the CDR3 is TGTGCCAGCAGCTTATCTTTAAAGCAGTACTTC. This codes for CASSLSLKQYF. This chain links TRBV7-3 with TRBJ2-7; the D is unclear. From germline, CDR1 is SGHTA and CDR2 FQGTGA. The CDR3 is 11 residues long. Deletions cut 2 bases from V and 8 bases from J, with 7 bases between.

This clonotype was counted between two and nine times. V is TRBV6-6 and J is TRBJ1-2, with 9 bases identical to TRBD1. The CDR3 has 15 amino acids. Per the germline V gene, CDR1 is MNHNY and CDR2 is SVGAGI (reference sequence). V lost 2 bases to trimming and J lost 12 bases; unmatched junction nucleotides: 13. CDR3 sequence: CASSYTGQGGQYHTF. The CDR3 nucleotides read TGTGCCAGCAGTTACACGGGACAGGGCGGGCAGTACCACACCTTC.

This clonotype was detected many times. The chain joins TRBV19 to TRBJ2-1; D not resolved. Trimming removed 5 bases at V and 0 bases at J, with 8 bases between. Germline-derived CDR1 and CDR2 are LNHDA and SQIVND (reference sequence). The length of the CDR3 is 14 residues. The CDR3 DNA reads TGTGCCAGTAGTGGACCAAGCTCCTACAATGAGCAGTTCTTC. Translation gives CASSGPSSYNEQFF.

The DNA for the CDR3 is TGCAGCTGTGACAGGGTCCGAGAGACCCAGTACTTC. Translation gives CSCDRVRETQYF. This sequence joins TRBV29-1 and TRBJ2-5; 7 bases are a match to TRBD1. Unmatched junction bases numbered 7, after V lost 8 bases and J lost 4 bases. Germline V gene data show CDR1 as SQVTM and CDR2 as ANQGSEA. The CDR3 is 12 amino acids.